This T cell receptor (beta chain) was retrieved from a study of human T cells and chemical hapten exposure. Study background: Patients had diphenylcyclopropenone applied to the scalp weekly throughout the approximately 25-week study. Study-wide points: Expanded TCR sets contained significantly more large CDR3 similarity clusters than controls.

The sample holds a few counts of this clonotype. Antigen unknown. V gave up 3 bases and J gave up 2 bases, with 8 bases separating them. Germline V gene lookup returns CDR1 SGHTA and CDR2 FQGNSA. This CDR3 spans 14 amino acids. MiXCR was run by TCRdb on the RACE reads, yielding one entry per CDR3 protein. The sample records 190,000 or so distinct CDR3 sequences, 25% to 35% being singletons. Time point here: pre-sensitization, week 0. Stated treatment: therapeutic diphenylcyclopropenone sensitization with weekly scalp DPC. This specimen consisted of whole blood, obtained in connection with sensitization to the hapten diphenylcyclopropenone (DPC). The clonotype was recovered from a woman in her thirties with alopecia areata. Some clones in this sample may be carry-over from other donors' samples. This chain connects TRBV7-2 to TRBJ2-1; D perhaps matches TRBD2 (6 bases). CDR3 residues: CASSFSSAYNEQFF. DNA of the CDR3: TGTGCCAGCAGCTTTTCTAGCGCCTACAATGAGCAGTTCTTC.